This TCR beta chain was retrieved from a study of Graves' ophthalmopathy and Graves' hyperthyroidism. In the study overall: Prior to any treatment, peripheral blood was collected at the time of initial diagnosis.

CDR3 size: 13 residues. The germline V gene has CDR1 ENHRY and CDR2 SYGVKD. The V end was cut by 7 bases, the J end by 9 bases, with 13 bases between. PBMCs stemmed from 10 ml of fresh peripheral blood. From RNA, the CDR3 regions of TCR beta chains were amplified and sequenced. First-round RT-PCR relied on HTBI primers, and a second-round multiplex PCR came next. TCRdb re-analysed the multiplex PCR reads in MiXCR, keeping a single row per CDR3 protein. Here the sample spans some 170,000 distinct CDR3 sequences, around 39% being singletons. Regarding the study as a whole: Blood was where most expanded thyroid clonotypes above 0.001 frequency also turned up. Ophthalmopathy and stable hyperthyroidism were discriminated by a 13-signature model, with 85% to 90% sensitivity and under 84% specificity.

This clonotype was observed a few times. Antigen specificity is unknown. Sequencing was carried out using peripheral blood. This TCR was recovered from a young man with Graves' ophthalmopathy. This rearrangement joins TRBV10-3 to TRBJ1-6; D is ambiguous. CDR3 bases: TGTGCCATCACGCAGGCCGAGGGTTCACCCCTCCACTTT. As protein: CAITQAEGSPLHF.